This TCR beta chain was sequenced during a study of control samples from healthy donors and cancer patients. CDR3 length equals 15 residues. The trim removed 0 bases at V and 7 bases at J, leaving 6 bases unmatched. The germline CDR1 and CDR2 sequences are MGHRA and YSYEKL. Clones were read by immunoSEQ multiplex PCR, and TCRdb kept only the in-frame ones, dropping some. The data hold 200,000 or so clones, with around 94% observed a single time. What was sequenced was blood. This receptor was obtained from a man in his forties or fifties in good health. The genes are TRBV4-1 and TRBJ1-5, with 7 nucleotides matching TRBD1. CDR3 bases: TGCGCCAGCAGCCAAGATAGAGGGGGCGACCAGCCCCAGCATTTT. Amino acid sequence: CASSQDRGGDQPQHF.